This T cell receptor (beta chain) was recovered during a study of cytotoxic CD8 clonotypes in ibrutinib-treated CLL (dated by TCRdb to the early 2020s). With regard to the full study: The cohort included roughly 15 treatment-naive and under 13 relapsed/refractory patients; some 18 were IGHV unmutated. Samples averaged approximately 250,000 productive templates and approximately 100,000 productive rearrangements. Of the 85 to 95 participants in the trial, about 25 had longitudinal samples available. All remission and progressive disease samples were collected while patients were still receiving ibrutinib. Samples at response were collected after a median of roughly 13 months of treatment, with a range of roughly 6 to 40 months. Responses were partial in roughly 25 patients and complete in 2; after median about 5.5 years follow-up, some 15 stayed in remission and around 12 progressed. Cryopreserved peripheral blood mononuclear cells were obtained prior to treatment, at the time of response, and at either disease progression or sustained remission. Study-level results and caveats: Clonality rose at ibrutinib response, remained stable during sustained remission, and dropped back toward baseline at progression. At baseline, clonality was higher than in age-matched healthy donors and showed a strong correlation with circulating CD8+ T-cell counts. Sustained-remission and progressing patients did not have matched sampling times, and lymph node repertoires were not examined. Public clonotypes were rare and either contracted or stayed stable during treatment, and the rise in clonality at ibrutinib response reflected the expansion of private clonotypes.

On this clone itself: Which antigen it targets is not known. Within one base of it there is no much larger clone, and no base qualities were kept.

The goal of deep resolution MiSeq sequencing was a depth between 1 in 1 million and 1 in 200,000 T cells, and coverage averaged 10x per clonotype. The immunoSEQ hsTCRB Kit was used to generate the TCR beta libraries. From the authors' description of their analysis: ImmunoSEQ Data Assistant and ImmunoSEQ Analyzer were used for data analysis, and V, D and J genes were assigned according to IMGT definitions. Clonality, with values ranging from 0 to 1, was calculated as one minus the normalized Shannon entropy of productive rearrangement frequencies. Only overrepresented clonotypes making up at least 0.05% of each patient's repertoire were included in the public clonotype analysis. Some 13 age-matched healthy donor repertoires from immuneACCESS served as clonality controls. In its TCRdb copy, this immuneACCESS table keeps in-frame sequences only and misses some clones. Where compared with another copy, unresolved V genes explain less than half of these, and the others have no known cause. The D gene and trimming were derived from the DNA, and the V and J assignments and clone size from that table. This sample comprises some 120,000 clones, about 53% of them detected only once. 37% of the sample is in the top ten clones.

The CDR3 goes from the cysteine to the phenylalanine over 15 residues. The entry retains the CDR3 DNA only, 45 bases that are in frame from base 1. Trimming costs V 3 bases and J 0 bases, and their ends lie 10 bases apart. As encoded in the germline V gene, CDR1 is SGHRS while CDR2 is YFSETQ. The sample's time point label, decoded: around 25 months on ibrutinib. For TCR beta library preparation, 1.5 to 2 micrograms of genomic DNA was extracted from cryopreserved PBMCs. High-throughput TCR beta sequencing was performed on longitudinal blood samples from CLL patients receiving ibrutinib monotherapy. Patients were enrolled in a phase 2 open-label single-center ibrutinib monotherapy trial.

The sequencing used PBMCs, collected after 24 months of ibrutinib treatment. The V and J genes are TRBV5-1 and TRBJ1-3, with the D gene uncertain. This receptor was obtained from a human donor with chronic lymphocytic leukemia. Read as DNA, the sequence is TGCGCCAGCAGCTCCACCGGGAGCTCTGGAAACACCATATATTTT. Its coded protein is CASSSTGSSGNTIYF.